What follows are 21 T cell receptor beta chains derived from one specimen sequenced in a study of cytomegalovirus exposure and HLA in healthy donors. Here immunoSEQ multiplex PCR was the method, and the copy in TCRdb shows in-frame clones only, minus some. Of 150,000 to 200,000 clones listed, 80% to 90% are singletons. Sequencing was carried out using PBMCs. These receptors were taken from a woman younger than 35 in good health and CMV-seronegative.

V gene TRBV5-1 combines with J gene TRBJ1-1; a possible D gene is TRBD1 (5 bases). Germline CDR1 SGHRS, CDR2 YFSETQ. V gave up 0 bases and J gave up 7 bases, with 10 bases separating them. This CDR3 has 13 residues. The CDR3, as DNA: TGCGCCAGCAGCTTGGAGACAGTTGATGAAGCTTTCTTT. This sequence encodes CASSLETVDEAFF.

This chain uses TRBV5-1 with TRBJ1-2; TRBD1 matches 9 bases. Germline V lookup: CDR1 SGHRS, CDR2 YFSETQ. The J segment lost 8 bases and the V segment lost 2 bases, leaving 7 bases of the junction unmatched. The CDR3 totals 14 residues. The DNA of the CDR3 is TGCGCCAGCAGCTTACAGGGGGCGCTGTACGGCTACACCTTC. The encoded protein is CASSLQGALYGYTF.

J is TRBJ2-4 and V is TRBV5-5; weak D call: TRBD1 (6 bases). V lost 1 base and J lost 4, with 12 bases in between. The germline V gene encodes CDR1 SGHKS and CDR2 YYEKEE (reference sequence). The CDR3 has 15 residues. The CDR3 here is CASSLIGQPKNIQYF. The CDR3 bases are TGTGCCAGCAGCTTGATCGGACAGCCTAAAAACATTCAGTACTTC.

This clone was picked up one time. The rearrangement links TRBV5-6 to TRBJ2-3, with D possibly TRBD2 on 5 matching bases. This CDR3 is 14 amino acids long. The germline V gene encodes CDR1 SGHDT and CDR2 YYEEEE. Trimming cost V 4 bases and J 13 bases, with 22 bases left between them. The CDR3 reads CASSLLGDDEVEYF. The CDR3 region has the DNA TGTGCCAGCAGCCTGCTGGGAGACGATGAAGTAGAGTATTTT. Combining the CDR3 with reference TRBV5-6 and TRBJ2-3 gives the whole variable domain DAGVTQSPTHLIKTRGQQVTLRCSPKSGHDTVSWYQQALGQGPQFIFQYYEEEERQRGNFPDRFSGHQFPNYSSELNVNALLLGDSALYLCASSLLGDDEVEYFGPGTRLTVL.

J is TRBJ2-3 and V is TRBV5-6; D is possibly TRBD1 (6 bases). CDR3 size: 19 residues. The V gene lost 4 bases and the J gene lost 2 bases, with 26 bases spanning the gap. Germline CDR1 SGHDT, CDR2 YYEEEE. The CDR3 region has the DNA TGTGCCAGCAGCCGAAGTTGGTTCAGTCGGACAGAAGACACAGATACGCAGTATTTT. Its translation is CASSRSWFSRTEDTDTQYF. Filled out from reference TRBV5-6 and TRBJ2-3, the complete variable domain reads DAGVTQSPTHLIKTRGQQVTLRCSPKSGHDTVSWYQQALGQGPQFIFQYYEEEERQRGNFPDRFSGHQFPNYSSELNVNALLLGDSALYLCASSRSWFSRTEDTDTQYFGPGTRLTVL.

The CDR3 reads CASSYKESGIYEQYF. CDR3 bases: TGTGCCAGCAGTTACAAGGAGAGCGGAATCTACGAGCAGTACTTC. V usage is TRBV6-5 and J usage is TRBJ2-7, with D maybe TRBD2 (5 bases). Germline V lookup: CDR1 MNHEY, CDR2 SVGAGI. This CDR3 has 15 residues. Trimming pared 2 bases from V and 3 bases from J, leaving 14 bases between.

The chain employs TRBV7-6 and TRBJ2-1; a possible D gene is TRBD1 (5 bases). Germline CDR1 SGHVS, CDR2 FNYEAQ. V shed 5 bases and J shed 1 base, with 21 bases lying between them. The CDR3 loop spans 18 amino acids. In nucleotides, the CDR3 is TGTGCCAGCAGCCCCCTTTCCCGACAGCTAGGATCCTACAATGAGCAGTTCTTC. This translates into CASSPLSRQLGSYNEQFF.

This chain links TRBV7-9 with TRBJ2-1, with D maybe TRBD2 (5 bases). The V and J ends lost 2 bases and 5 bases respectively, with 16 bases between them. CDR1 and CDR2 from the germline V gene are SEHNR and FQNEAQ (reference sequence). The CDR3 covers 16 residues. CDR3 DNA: TGTGCCAGCAGCTTATCGAGCGGAGGTCGAGACAATGAGCAGTTCTTC. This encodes CASSLSSGGRDNEQFF.

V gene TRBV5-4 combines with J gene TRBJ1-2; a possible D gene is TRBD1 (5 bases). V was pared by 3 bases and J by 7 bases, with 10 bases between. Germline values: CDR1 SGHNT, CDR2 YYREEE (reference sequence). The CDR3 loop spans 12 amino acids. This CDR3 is CASSSGVGGYTF. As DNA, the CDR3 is TGTGCCAGCAGCTCGGGGGTTGGTGGCTACACCTTC.

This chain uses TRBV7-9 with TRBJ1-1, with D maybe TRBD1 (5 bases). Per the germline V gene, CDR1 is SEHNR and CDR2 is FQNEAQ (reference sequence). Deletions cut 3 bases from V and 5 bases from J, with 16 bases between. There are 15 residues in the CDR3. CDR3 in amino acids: CASSFKGLQGTEAFF. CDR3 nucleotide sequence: TGTGCCAGCAGCTTCAAGGGACTGCAGGGAACTGAAGCTTTCTTT.

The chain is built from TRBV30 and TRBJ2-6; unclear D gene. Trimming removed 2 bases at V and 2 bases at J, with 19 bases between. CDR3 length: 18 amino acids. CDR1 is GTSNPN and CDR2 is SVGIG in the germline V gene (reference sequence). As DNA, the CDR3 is TGTGCCTGGAGTTCCTCTCCCTTTCGACACCCTGGGGCCAACGTCCTGACTTTC. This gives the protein CAWSSSPFRHPGANVLTF.

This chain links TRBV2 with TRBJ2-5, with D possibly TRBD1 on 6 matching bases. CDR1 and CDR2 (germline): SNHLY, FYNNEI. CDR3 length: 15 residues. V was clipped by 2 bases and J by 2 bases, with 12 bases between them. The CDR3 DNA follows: TGTGCCAGCAGTGAACAAGGGGGTTTGCAAGAGACCCAGTACTTC. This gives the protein CASSEQGGLQETQYF.

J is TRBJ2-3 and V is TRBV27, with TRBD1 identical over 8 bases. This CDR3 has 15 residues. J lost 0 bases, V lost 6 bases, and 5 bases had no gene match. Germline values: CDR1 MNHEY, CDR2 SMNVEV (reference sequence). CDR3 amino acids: CASRARDRSTDTQYF. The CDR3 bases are TGTGCCAGCAGGGCCCGGGACAGGAGCACAGATACGCAGTATTTT.

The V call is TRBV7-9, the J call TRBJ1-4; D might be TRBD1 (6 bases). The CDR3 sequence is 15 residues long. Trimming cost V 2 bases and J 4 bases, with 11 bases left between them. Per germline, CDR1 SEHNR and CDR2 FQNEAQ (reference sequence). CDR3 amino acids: CASSLPQGVNEKLFF. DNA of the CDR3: TGTGCCAGCAGCTTACCACAGGGAGTTAATGAAAAACTGTTTTTT.

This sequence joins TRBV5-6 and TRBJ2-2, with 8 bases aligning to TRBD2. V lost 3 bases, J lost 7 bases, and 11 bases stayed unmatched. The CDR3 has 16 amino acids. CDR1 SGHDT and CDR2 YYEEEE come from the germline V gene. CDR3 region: CASSSARGAGDGELFF. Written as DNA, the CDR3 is TGTGCCAGCAGCTCAGCGCGGGGGGCTGGAGACGGGGAGCTGTTTTTT.

DNA for the CDR3: TGTGCCAGCAGTTTACTACGGGGAGCCACAGATACGCAGTATTTT. The encoded protein is CASSLLRGATDTQYF. The J gene is TRBJ2-3, the V gene TRBV7-3; possible D gene TRBD2, 5 bases. The germline gives CDR1 SGHTA, CDR2 FQGTGA. There are 15 residues in the CDR3. The V gene lost 6 bases and the J gene lost 2 bases, with 15 bases spanning the gap. Full variable domain (outside the CDR3, taken from reference TRBV7-3 and TRBJ2-3): GAGVSQTPSNKVTEKGKYVELRCDPISGHTALYWYRQSLGQGPEFLIYFQGTGAADDSGLPNDRFFAVRPEGSVSTLKIQRTERGDSAVYLCASSLLRGATDTQYFGPGTRLTVL.

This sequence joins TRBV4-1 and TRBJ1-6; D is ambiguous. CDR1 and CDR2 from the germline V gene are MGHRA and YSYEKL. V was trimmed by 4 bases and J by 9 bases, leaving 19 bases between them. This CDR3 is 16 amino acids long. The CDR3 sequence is CASSPNALGPSSPLHF. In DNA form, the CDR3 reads TGCGCCAGCAGCCCAAACGCCCTGGGCCCCTCTTCACCCCTCCACTTT.

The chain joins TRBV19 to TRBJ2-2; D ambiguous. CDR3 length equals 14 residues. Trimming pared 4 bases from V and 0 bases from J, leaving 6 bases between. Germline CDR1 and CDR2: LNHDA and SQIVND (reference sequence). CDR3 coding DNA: TGTGCCAGTAGTAATAGCCCGAACACCGGGGAGCTGTTTTTT. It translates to CASSNSPNTGELFF.

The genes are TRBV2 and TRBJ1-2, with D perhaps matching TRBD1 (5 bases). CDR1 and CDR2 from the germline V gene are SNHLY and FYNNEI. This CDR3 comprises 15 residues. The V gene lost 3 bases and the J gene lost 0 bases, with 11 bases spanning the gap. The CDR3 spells CASSDTGHANYGYTF. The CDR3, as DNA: TGTGCCAGCAGTGATACCGGACACGCTAACTATGGCTACACCTTC. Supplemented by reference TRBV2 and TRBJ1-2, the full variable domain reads EPEVTQTPSHQVTQMGQEVILRCVPISNHLYFYWYRQILGQKVEFLVSFYNNEISEKSEIFDDQFSVERPDGSNFTLKIRSTKLEDSAMYFCASSDTGHANYGYTFGSGTRLTVV.

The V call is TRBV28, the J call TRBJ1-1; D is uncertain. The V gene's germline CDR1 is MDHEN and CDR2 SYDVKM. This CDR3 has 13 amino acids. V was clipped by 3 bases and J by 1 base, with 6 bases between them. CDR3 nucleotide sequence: TGTGCCAGCAGTTTTGAGGAGAACACTGAAGCTTTCTTT. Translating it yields CASSFEENTEAFF.

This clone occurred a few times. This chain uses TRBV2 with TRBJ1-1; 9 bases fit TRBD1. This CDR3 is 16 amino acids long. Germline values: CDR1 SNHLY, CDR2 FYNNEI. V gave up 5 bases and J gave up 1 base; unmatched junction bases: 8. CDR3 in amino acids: CASSSGTGNKNTEAFF. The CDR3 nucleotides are TGTGCCAGCAGTTCCGGGACAGGGAATAAGAACACTGAAGCTTTCTTT.